This TCR beta chain was retrieved from a study of T cell responses to AZD1222 COVID-19 vaccine (dated by TCRdb to about 2021). Regarding the complete study: Because spike-specific TCR depth and breadth did not differ between the two schedules, AZD1222 recipients who got a second dose at roughly 4 weeks were pooled with those who got a second dose at roughly 12 weeks. Trial participants were enrolled by age into subgroups of 18-55, 56-69 and 70-plus years, and around 150, 28 and 57 TCR-sequenced participants, respectively, were included in these subgroups. A total of just over 230 trial participants underwent TCR sequencing, of whom 207 had received two doses of AZD1222 and roughly 26 had received two doses of the MenACWY control vaccine.

The CDR3 regions of human TCRbeta chains were subjected to immunosequencing. Under the source paper's analysis protocol: Repertoire TCRs were matched against a reference library of SARS-CoV-2-specific TCRs generated with the MIRA antigen-specificity platform. Breadth was defined as the fraction of unique TCRs that were SARS-CoV-2-associated. Depth was defined as the fraction of total T cells that were SARS-CoV-2-associated. Each spike-specific TCR was assigned to its reactive spike region and to a CD4 or CD8 class using the MIRA data. Log10-transformed breadth and depth values were compared by one-way ANOVA with Sidak's multiple comparisons tests. TCRdb obtained this table from immuneACCESS and retained in-frame rearrangements with V and J assigned. These tables miss some clones; where compared with another copy, unresolved V genes account for less than half of the shortfall, and the remainder is unexplained. V and J calls and clone size are copied from that table; D and trimming were computed from the DNA. The sample yields roughly 200,000 clones; 70% to 90% were counted once. Approximately 7.7% of the sample goes to the ten largest clones.

Interpreted using the paper, the time point label stands for: baseline before first vaccination. Vaccinee samples were obtained from the UK trials COV001 and COV002, which included a single-blind randomized controlled phase 2/3 trial of AZD1222 (ChAdOx1 nCoV-19) in healthy adults. For TCRbeta chain sequencing, PBMC samples were collected from trial participants at day 0 and at day 28 after the second dose. Details on this clone: Its antigen is currently not known. The input lacks base qualities; no much larger clone sits a single base away.

The study at large found these results: A significant rise in spike-specific TCR breadth and depth was observed after two AZD1222 doses relative to day 0 and relative to MenACWY recipients. Only 5 to 7 AZD1222 recipients were SARS-CoV-2 seropositive at baseline, limiting conclusions about previously exposed vaccinees. Because no day 14 peak-response samples were available, repertoires were characterized only after the peak T cell response. Epitopes outside the regions mutated in the B.1.351 and B.1.1.7 variants were reportedly recognized by nearly half of the unique spike-specific TCRs. The vaccine-associated CD4 TCRs covered the entire spike protein, and the dominant responses fell in regions 160-218 and 743-854. In the small 56-69-year group, the increase in depth fell short of significance, most likely because of low power. Participants were mostly white British, with more females than males. The authors suggested clonal diversity may have been underestimated.

The junction shows trimming of 1 base on V and 4 bases on J, plus 13 bases between the germline ends. Looking up the germline V gene (reference sequence) yields CDR1 LNHNV and CDR2 YYDKDF. From cysteine to phenylalanine, the CDR3 is 15 amino acids long. Only the CDR3 DNA stays, 45 bases, in frame from base 1. The receptor comes from an adult in good health. The chain employs TRBV15 and TRBJ2-5; the D gene cannot be resolved reliably. Sample: peripheral blood, taken on day 0 of AZD1222 vaccination. DNA sequence: TGTGCCACCAGCAGAGTCGCGAGTAGTCGAGAGACCCAGTACTTC. It encodes CATSRVASSRETQYF.